A single sample is the source of the 21 T cell receptor beta chains below, sequenced in a study of shared clonotypes between healthy human individuals. Generated by immunoSEQ multiplex PCR, the TCRdb table keeps only in-frame clones and is missing some. Among a few million clones listed, approximately 94% were seen once. Sequenced input: naive CD4+ T cells sorted from blood. Subset indicated: CD45RA+ positively selected. The source is a man between 18 and 35 years old in good health.

Only a few counts were recorded for this clone. This chain uses TRBV5-4 with TRBJ1-2; no clear D. CDR1 and CDR2 from the germline V gene are SGHNT and YYREEE (reference sequence). V was shortened by 1 base and J by 4 bases, with 11 bases between the two germline ends. The CDR3 is 14 amino acids. The CDR3 coding sequence is TGTGCCAGCAGCTTGCACCCGGGCACCTATGGCTACACCTTC. This codes for CASSLHPGTYGYTF.

CDR3 sequence (DNA): TGTGCCATCGGGACAGCCGCGAACACCGGGGAGCTGTTTTTT. Its protein product is CAIGTAANTGELFF. The chain has TRBV10-3 and TRBJ2-2; 7 bases fit TRBD1. Trimming removed 8 bases from V and 0 bases from J; junction bases left unmatched: 3. CDR1 and CDR2 (germline): ENHRY, SYGVKD. This CDR3 has 14 residues.

The chain couples TRBV5-1 to TRBJ2-3; TRBD2 matches 9 bases. The V and J ends lost 4 bases and 4 bases, in that order; junction bases with no gene match: 10. Germline V gives CDR1 SGHRS, CDR2 YFSETQ. This CDR3 contains 16 residues. CDR3 loop: CASSPKAGGVSDTQYF. The CDR3 coding sequence is TGCGCCAGCAGCCCTAAAGCGGGGGGAGTATCAGATACGCAGTATTTT.

The rearrangement joins TRBV11-2 to TRBJ2-5; no reliable D call. Germline CDR1 reads SGHAT; CDR2 reads FQNNGV. This CDR3 contains 14 residues. Trimming left V 1 base short and J 4 bases short, with 10 bases between. DNA of the CDR3: TGTGCCAGCAGCTTAGTCGCCCTTGGAGAGACCCAGTACTTC. The encoded protein is CASSLVALGETQYF.

The chain has TRBV10-1 and TRBJ1-6, with 8 positions matching TRBD1. The CDR3 loop spans 14 amino acids. Germline CDR1 and CDR2: WNHNN and SYGVQD (reference sequence). V shed 2 bases, J shed 6 bases, and the junction held 0 bases outside the gene matches. CDR3 sequence: CASSEDRGNSPLHF. The CDR3 DNA reads TGCGCCAGCAGTGAGGACAGGGGTAATTCACCCCTCCACTTT.

The rearrangement links TRBV28 to TRBJ2-3; D unresolved. This CDR3 comprises 15 residues. V shed 2 bases and J shed 6 bases, with 15 bases lying between them. The germline V gene has CDR1 MDHEN and CDR2 SYDVKM. As DNA, the CDR3 is TGTGCCAGCAGTTTAGGCGGAAGTCAAGGGGATACGCAGTATTTT. Protein product: CASSLGGSQGDTQYF. Filled out from reference TRBV28 and TRBJ2-3, the complete variable domain reads DVKVTQSSRYLVKRTGEKVFLECVQDMDHENMFWYRQDPGLGLRLIYFSYDVKMKEKGDIPEGYSVSREKKERFSLILESASTNQTSMYLCASSLGGSQGDTQYFGPGTRLTVL.

V gene TRBV6-1 combines with J gene TRBJ1-1, with 7 nucleotides matching TRBD1. CDR1 and CDR2 (germline): MNHNS, SASEGT. This CDR3 contains 15 residues. Trimming removed 2 bases from V and 5 bases from J; junction bases left unmatched: 8. The CDR3 reads CASSELTGVGTEAFF. As DNA, the CDR3 is TGTGCCAGCAGTGAATTAACAGGGGTAGGGACTGAAGCTTTCTTT.

For this clone: Other nucleotide sequences from this sample produce the same CDR3. The chain is built from TRBV18 and TRBJ1-1; D remains unclear. Germline values: CDR1 KGHSH, CDR2 LQKENI. V lost 6 bases, J lost 1 base, and 9 bases lay in between. CDR3 length: 13 amino acids. CDR3: CASSPGTNTEAFF. As DNA, the CDR3 is TGTGCCAGCTCCCCCGGCACGAACACTGAAGCTTTCTTT.

J is TRBJ2-7 and V is TRBV7-2; no clear D gene. Germline CDR1 and CDR2: SGHTA and FQGNSA. Deletions cut 5 bases from V and 4 bases from J, with 18 bases between. The CDR3 is made up of 15 amino acids. The CDR3: CASSPSRVFSYEQYF. DNA for the CDR3: TGTGCCAGCAGCCCCTCAAGGGTTTTCTCTTACGAGCAGTACTTC.

This clone was observed once. The chain is built from TRBV27 and TRBJ2-1, with a weak D call TRBD1 (6 bases). CDR1 and CDR2 (germline): MNHEY, SMNVEV (reference sequence). The CDR3 covers 15 residues. V was clipped by 5 bases and J by 1 base, with 12 bases between them. The CDR3 coding sequence is TGTGCCAGCAGTCGGACAGCCACATCCTACAATGAGCAGTTCTTC. Translating gives CASSRTATSYNEQFF.

V is TRBV5-1 and J is TRBJ1-6, with D uncertain. Germline V CDR1 and CDR2: SGHRS, YFSETQ. V was clipped by 6 bases and J by 14 bases, with 6 bases between them. The CDR3 length is 9 residues. The CDR3 loop reads CASTWSLHF. As DNA, the CDR3 is TGCGCCAGCACATGGTCCCTCCACTTT.

The genes are TRBV29-1 and TRBJ2-3, with TRBD1 matching 7 bases. Germline V gene lookup returns CDR1 SQVTM and CDR2 ANQGSEA. The CDR3 sequence is 13 residues long. After removal of 7 bases from V and 3 bases from J, the junction contained 7 bases not matched to a gene. In DNA form, the CDR3 reads TGCAGCGATCGACAGGGCTTTACAGATACGCAGTATTTT. Translating gives CSDRQGFTDTQYF.

The J gene is TRBJ1-4, the V gene TRBV28, with D perhaps matching TRBD1 (5 bases). V lost 7 bases and J lost 0, with 12 bases in between. Germline V gene sequence: CDR1 MDHEN, CDR2 SYDVKM. The CDR3 spans 15 residues. The DNA of the CDR3 is TGTGCCAGCAATTCTGACAGCACAACTAATGAAAAACTGTTTTTT. Its protein product is CASNSDSTTNEKLFF.

Note on this clone: Other DNA sequences in the sample encode the same CDR3. The chain has TRBV6-5 and TRBJ1-3; no definite D call. Germline values: CDR1 MNHEY, CDR2 SVGAGI. CDR3 size: 14 residues. Trimming cost V 4 bases and J 0 bases, with 7 bases left between them. Here the CDR3 reads CASSSPGSGNTIYF. The CDR3 nucleotides read TGTGCCAGCAGTTCCCCTGGCTCTGGAAACACCATATATTTT.

This chain links TRBV11-2 with TRBJ2-5; maybe TRBD1 (5 bases). With the DNA end fitting TRBJ2-7 better, the J assignment may be wrong. CDR1 and CDR2 (germline): SGHAT, FQNNGV. The CDR3 is 14 residues long. CDR3 amino acids: CASSLDRESYEQYF. The CDR3 DNA reads as TGTGCCAGCAGCTTAGACAGGGAATCCTACGAGCAGTACTTC.

This chain connects TRBV19 to TRBJ2-2; D tentatively fits TRBD1 or TRBD2 (5 bases each). V dropped 7 bases and J dropped 0 bases, with 18 bases sitting between them. Looked up from germline, CDR1 is LNHDA and CDR2 is SQIVND (reference sequence). The CDR3 has 17 residues. The CDR3 DNA sequence: TGTGCCAGTACCTCACCCAGGGACCGAACGAACACCGGGGAGCTGTTTTTT. This gives the protein CASTSPRDRTNTGELFF.

J is TRBJ2-1 and V is TRBV10-1; 12 bases align to TRBD2. CDR3 length: 19 residues. CDR1 and CDR2 from the germline V gene are WNHNN and SYGVQD (reference sequence). V gave up 2 bases and J gave up 0 bases; unmatched junction bases: 8. DNA for the CDR3: TGCGCCAGCAGTGAGGATAGGACTAGCGGGACTAGCTCCTACAATGAGCAGTTCTTC. It encodes CASSEDRTSGTSSYNEQFF.

This chain links TRBV6-5 with TRBJ2-7; D not resolved. The CDR3 covers 14 residues. V lost 6 bases and J lost 4, with 16 bases in between. Germline CDR1 MNHEY, CDR2 SVGAGI. CDR3: CASSLRVTPYEQYF. In DNA, the CDR3 is TGTGCCAGCAGCCTCCGCGTGACACCATACGAGCAGTACTTC.

The genes are TRBV11-2 and TRBJ2-7; perhaps TRBD1 as D (5 bases). The CDR3 extends over 14 amino acids. Germline CDR1 SGHAT, CDR2 FQNNGV. The V gene lost 3 bases and the J gene lost 3 bases, with 12 bases spanning the gap. The CDR3 loop is CASSLGRAVYEQYF. The CDR3, as DNA: TGTGCCAGCAGCTTGGGCAGGGCGGTCTACGAGCAGTACTTC.

This chain links TRBV5-1 with TRBJ2-1, with 7 bases fitting TRBD2. Germline V gene lookup returns CDR1 SGHRS and CDR2 YFSETQ. This CDR3 spans 15 amino acids. Unmatched junction bases numbered 5, after V lost 0 bases and J lost 5 bases. CDR3 loop: CASSLGASGNNEQFF. The CDR3 DNA follows: TGCGCCAGCAGCTTGGGCGCTAGCGGAAACAATGAGCAGTTCTTC.

The rearrangement uses TRBV7-8 and TRBJ2-6, with D perhaps matching TRBD2 (6 bases). Trimming shortened V by 2 bases and J by 2 bases, and 10 bases separated the two germline ends. The CDR3 is 16 amino acids. Germline V gene sequence: CDR1 SGHVS, CDR2 FQNEAQ. CDR3 amino acids: CASSLTAGTGANVLTF. CDR3 nucleotides: TGTGCCAGCAGCTTAACGGCGGGAACTGGGGCCAACGTCCTGACTTTC.